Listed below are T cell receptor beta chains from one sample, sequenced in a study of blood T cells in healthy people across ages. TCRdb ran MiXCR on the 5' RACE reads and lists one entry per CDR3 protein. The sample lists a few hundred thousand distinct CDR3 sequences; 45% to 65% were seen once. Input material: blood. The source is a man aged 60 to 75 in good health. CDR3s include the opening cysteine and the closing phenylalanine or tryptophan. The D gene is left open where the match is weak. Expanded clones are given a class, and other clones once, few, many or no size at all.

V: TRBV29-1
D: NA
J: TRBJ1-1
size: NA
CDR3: CSVAQQNTEAFF
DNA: TGCAGCGTTGCACAGCAGAACACTGAAGCTTTCTTT

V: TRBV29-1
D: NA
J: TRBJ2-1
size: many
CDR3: CSVTGTNPHEQFF
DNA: TGCAGCGTGACCGGGACAAACCCCCATGAGCAGTTCTTC

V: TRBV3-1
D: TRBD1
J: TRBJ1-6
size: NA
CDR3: CASSPRDSINSPLHF
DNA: TGTGCCAGCAGCCCCCGGGACAGTATTAATTCACCCCTCCACTTT

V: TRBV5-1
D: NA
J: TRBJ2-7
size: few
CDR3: CASSLRQATSVKSYEQYF
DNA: TGCGCCAGCAGCCTTAGACAGGCGACCTCAGTGAAGTCCTACGAGCAGTACTTC

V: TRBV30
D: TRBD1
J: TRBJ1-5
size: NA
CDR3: CAWSVRQGFQPQHF
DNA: TGTGCCTGGAGTGTACGACAGGGGTTTCAGCCCCAGCATTTT

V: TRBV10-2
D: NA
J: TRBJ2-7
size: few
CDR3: CASSDRGGQSYEQYF
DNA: TGCGCCAGCAGTGATCGAGGAGGACAATCCTACGAGCAGTACTTC

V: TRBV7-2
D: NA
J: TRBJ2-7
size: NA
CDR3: CASSFEGPSGEQYF
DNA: TGTGCCAGCAGCTTCGAGGGACCCTCGGGCGAGCAGTACTTC

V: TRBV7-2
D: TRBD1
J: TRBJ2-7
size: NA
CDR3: CASRLGQARFDEQYF
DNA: TGTGCCAGCAGGTTAGGACAGGCTAGATTTGACGAGCAGTACTTC

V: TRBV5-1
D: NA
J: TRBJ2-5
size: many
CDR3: CASSFTTGEVSETQYF
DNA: TGCGCCAGCAGCTTTACTACAGGGGAGGTCTCAGAGACCCAGTACTTC

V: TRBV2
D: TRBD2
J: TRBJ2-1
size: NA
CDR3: CASSVGLWGLASASNSYNEQFF
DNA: TGTGCCAGCAGCGTCGGACTATGGGGACTAGCGAGCGCATCAAACTCCTACAATGAGCAGTTCTTC

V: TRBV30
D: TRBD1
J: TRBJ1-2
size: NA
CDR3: CAWTGQIQYGYTF
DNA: TGTGCCTGGACGGGACAGATACAATATGGCTACACCTTC

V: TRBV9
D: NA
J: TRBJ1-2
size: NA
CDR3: CASSQGHLGSYGYTF
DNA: TGTGCCAGCAGCCAGGGACACCTGGGGAGCTATGGCTACACCTTC

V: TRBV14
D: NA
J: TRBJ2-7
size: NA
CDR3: CASSRRDGQRDYEQYF
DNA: TGTGCCAGCAGCCGACGAGATGGGCAGAGAGATTACGAGCAGTACTTC

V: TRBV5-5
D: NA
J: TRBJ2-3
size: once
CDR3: CASSLDGGGTDAQYF
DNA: TGTGCCAGCAGCTTGGATGGCGGGGGCACAGATGCGCAGTATTTT

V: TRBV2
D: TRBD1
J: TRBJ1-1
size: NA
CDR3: CASSADRGNTEAFF
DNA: TGTGCCAGCAGCGCGGACAGGGGGAACACTGAAGCTTTCTTT

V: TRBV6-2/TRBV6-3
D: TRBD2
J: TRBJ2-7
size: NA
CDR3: CASSYPLAVAGYEQYF
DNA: TGTGCCAGCAGTTACCCGCTAGCGGTCGCGGGCTACGAGCAGTACTTC

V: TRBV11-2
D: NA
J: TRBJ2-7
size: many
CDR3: CASSFGGREEQYF
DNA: TGTGCCAGCAGCTTCGGGGGGCGGGAAGAGCAGTACTTC

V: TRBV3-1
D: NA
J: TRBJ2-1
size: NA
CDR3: CASSPPAVAYNEQFF
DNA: TGTGCCAGCAGCCCCCCAGCTGTAGCCTACAATGAGCAGTTCTTC

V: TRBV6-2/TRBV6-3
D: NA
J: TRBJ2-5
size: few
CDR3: CAVPRGLRETQYF
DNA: TGTGCCGTCCCCCGGGGCCTGCGAGAGACCCAGTACTTC

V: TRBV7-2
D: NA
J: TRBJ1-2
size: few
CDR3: CASSPAADNYGYTF
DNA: TGTGCCAGCAGCCCCGCGGCTGATAACTATGGCTACACCTTC

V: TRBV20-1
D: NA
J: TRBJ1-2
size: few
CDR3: CSARVAGAGNNYGYTF
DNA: TGCAGTGCTAGAGTAGCCGGGGCGGGGAACAACTATGGCTACACCTTC

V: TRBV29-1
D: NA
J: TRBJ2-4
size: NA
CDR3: CSVEDLNIQYF
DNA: TGCAGCGTTGAAGATCTAAACATTCAGTACTTC

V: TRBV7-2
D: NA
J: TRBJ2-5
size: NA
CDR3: CASSLYSSVNNEQYF
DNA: TGTGCCAGCAGCTTGTACAGTTCGGTAAACAATGAGCAGTACTTC

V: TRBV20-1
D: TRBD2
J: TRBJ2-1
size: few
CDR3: CSARDLLPASGFDEQFF
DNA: TGCAGTGCTAGAGATCTATTGCCGGCTAGCGGGTTCGATGAGCAGTTCTTC

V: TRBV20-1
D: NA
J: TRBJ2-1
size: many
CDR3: CSARSYASNNEQFF
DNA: TGCAGTGCTAGATCGTACGCCTCAAACAATGAGCAGTTCTTC

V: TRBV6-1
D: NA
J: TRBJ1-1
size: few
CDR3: CASSDRGANPEAFF
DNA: TGTGCCAGCAGTGATCGGGGGGCGAACCCTGAAGCTTTCTTT

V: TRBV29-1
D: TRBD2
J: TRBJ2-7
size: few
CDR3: CSVEFGDSSSGRYEQYF
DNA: TGCAGCGTTGAGTTCGGGGACAGCAGTAGCGGGAGATACGAGCAGTACTTC

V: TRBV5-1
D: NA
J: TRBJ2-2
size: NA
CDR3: CASSLAVDSGNTGELFF
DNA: TGCGCCAGCAGCTTGGCCGTAGATTCGGGAAACACCGGGGAGCTGTTTTTT

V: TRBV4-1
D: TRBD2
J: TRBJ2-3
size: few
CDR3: CASSQRGGTWDTDTQYF
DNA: TGCGCCAGCAGCCAGCGGGGGGGCACTTGGGATACAGATACGCAGTATTTT

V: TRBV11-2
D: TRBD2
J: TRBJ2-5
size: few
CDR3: CASRGLAEQETQYF
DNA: TGTGCCAGCCGCGGACTAGCGGAGCAAGAGACCCAGTACTTC

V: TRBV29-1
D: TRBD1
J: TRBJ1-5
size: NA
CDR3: CSAKTGVGQPQHF
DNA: TGCAGCGCCAAGACAGGGGTAGGTCAGCCCCAGCATTTT

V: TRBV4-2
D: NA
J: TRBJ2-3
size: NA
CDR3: CASSLNLGLDTQYF
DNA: TGTGCCAGCAGCCTAAACTTGGGTCTGGATACGCAGTATTTT

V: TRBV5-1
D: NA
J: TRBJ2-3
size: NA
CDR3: CASNRDGTDTQYF
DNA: TGCGCCAGCAACAGGGATGGCACAGATACGCAGTATTTT

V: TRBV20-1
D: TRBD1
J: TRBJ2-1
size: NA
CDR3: CSARDPRGNEQFF
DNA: TGCAGTGCTAGGGACCCCAGGGGGAATGAGCAGTTCTTC

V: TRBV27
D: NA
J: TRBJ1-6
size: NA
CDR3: CASSLRGSSPLHF
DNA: TGTGCCAGCAGCCTGAGGGGGAGCTCACCCCTCCACTTT